Only a few counts were recorded for the clone carrying this T cell receptor (beta chain). What it recognizes is unknown. This specimen belongs to a study of cytomegalovirus exposure and HLA in healthy donors. Study-level results: A later analysis found first-cohort TCR clusters tended to co-occur in the 95 to 150 validation repertoires. It was reported that the classifier diagnosed cytomegalovirus status with high specificity and sensitivity in both the original and validation cohorts. Researchers catalogued approximately 170 TCR beta chains as cytomegalovirus-associated.

Generated by immunoSEQ multiplex PCR, the TCRdb table keeps only in-frame clones and is missing some. The table lists approximately 300,000 clones, roughly 87% of them singletons, with roughly 1.1% in the top ten. The sequence derives from a woman aged 25 to 39 in good health and CMV-seropositive. What was sequenced was PBMCs.

DNA of the CDR3: TGTGCCAGCAGTTTCTACAATGAGCAGTTCTTC. Translation: CASSFYNEQFF. V usage is TRBV27 and J usage is TRBJ2-1; no clear D. The V gene lost 3 bases and the J gene lost 3 bases, with 0 bases spanning the gap. CDR1 and CDR2 (germline): MNHEY, SMNVEV (reference sequence). This CDR3 is built from 11 residues.